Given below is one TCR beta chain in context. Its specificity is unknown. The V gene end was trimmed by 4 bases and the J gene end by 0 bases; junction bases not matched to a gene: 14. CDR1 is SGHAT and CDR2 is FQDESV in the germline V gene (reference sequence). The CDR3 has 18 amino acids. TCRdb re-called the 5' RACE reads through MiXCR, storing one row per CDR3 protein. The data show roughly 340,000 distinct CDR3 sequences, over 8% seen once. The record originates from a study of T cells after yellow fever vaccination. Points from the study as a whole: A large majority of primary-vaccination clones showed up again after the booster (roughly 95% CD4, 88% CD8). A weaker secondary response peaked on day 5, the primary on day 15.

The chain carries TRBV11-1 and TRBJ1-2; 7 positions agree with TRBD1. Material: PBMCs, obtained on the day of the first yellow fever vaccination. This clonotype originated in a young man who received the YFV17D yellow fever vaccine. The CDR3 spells CASSSPAYDRETNYGYTF. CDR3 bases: TGTGCCAGCAGCTCGCCCGCTTACGACAGGGAGACTAACTATGGCTACACCTTC.